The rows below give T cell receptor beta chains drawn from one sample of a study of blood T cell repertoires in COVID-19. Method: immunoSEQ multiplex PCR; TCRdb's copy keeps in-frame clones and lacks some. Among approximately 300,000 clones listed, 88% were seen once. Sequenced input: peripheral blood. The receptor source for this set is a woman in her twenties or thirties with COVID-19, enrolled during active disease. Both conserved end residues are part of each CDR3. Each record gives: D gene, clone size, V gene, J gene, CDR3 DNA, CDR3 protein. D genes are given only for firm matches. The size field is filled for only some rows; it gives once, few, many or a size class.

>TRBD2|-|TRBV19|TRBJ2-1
TGTGCCAGTCAAGGTCGGCGGGGGTCTAAGAATGAGCAGTTCTTC
CASQGRRGSKNEQFF
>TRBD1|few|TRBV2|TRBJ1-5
TGTGCCAGCAGGGACAGGGATTATAGCAATCAGCCCCAGCATTTT
CASRDRDYSNQPQHF
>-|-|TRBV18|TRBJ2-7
TGTGCCAGCTCACCGGCAGGGGACGAGCAGTACTTC
CASSPAGDEQYF
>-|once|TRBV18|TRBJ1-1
TGTGCCAGCTCACCAACAGGCATGAACACTGAAGCTTTCTTT
CASSPTGMNTEAFF
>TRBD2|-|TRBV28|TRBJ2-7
TGTGCCAGCAGTCTACGAGGGACTAGCGGCCACGAGCAGTACTTC
CASSLRGTSGHEQYF
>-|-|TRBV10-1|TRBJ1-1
TGCGCCAGCATGGAGGGTTTGGACACTGAAGCTTTCTTT
CASMEGLDTEAFF
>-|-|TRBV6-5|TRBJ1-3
TGTGCCAGCAGGATAGACAGCTCTGGAAACACCATATATTTT
CASRIDSSGNTIYF
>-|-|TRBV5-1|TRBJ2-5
TGCGCCAGCAGCCTGGATTTGACAGTATCGGAGACCCAGTACTTC
CASSLDLTVSETQYF
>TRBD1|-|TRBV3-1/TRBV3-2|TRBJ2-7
TGTGCCAGCAGCCGACCGGGACAGGGTACCCACGAGCAGTACTTC
CASSRPGQGTHEQYF
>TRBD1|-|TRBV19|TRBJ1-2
TGTGCCAGTAGCCCACAGGGGCTGGTGTTCTATGGCTACACCTTC
CASSPQGLVFYGYTF
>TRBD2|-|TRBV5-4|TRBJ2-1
TGTGCCAGCAGGAACCGACTAGCGGGTTCTGACAATGAGCAGTTCTTC
CASRNRLAGSDNEQFF
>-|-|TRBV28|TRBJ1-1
TGTGCCAGCAGTTGGAGATACACTGAAGCTTTCTTT
CASSWRYTEAFF
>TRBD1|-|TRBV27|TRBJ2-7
TGTGCCAGCAGTCCCTGGGACAGGGGCTACGAGCAGTACTTC
CASSPWDRGYEQYF
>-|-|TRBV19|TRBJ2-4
TGTGCCAGGGAGGACGGGCCCCAAAGCAACATTCAGTACTTC
CAREDGPQSNIQYF
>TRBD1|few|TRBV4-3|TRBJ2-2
TGCGCCAGCAGTCCCGGGACAGGGGCCGCCGGGGAGCTGTTTTTT
CASSPGTGAAGELFF
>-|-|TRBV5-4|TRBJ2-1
TGTGCCAGCAGCGTCGTTGGACTATACAATGAGCAGTTCTTC
CASSVVGLYNEQFF
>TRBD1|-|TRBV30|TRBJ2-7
TGTGCCTGGAGCGACAGGGGATGGCAGTACTTC
CAWSDRGWQYF
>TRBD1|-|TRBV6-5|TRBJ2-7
TGTGCCAGCAGTTACACGGACAGGCCATGGGAGCAGTACTTC
CASSYTDRPWEQYF
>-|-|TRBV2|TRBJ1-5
TGTGCCAGCTGGGGGGGGAATCAGCCCCAGCATTTT
CASWGGNQPQHF
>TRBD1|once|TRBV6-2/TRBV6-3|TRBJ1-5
TGTGCCAGCAGCTCAGACAGGGGTCGCGACATAAATCAGCCCCAGCATTTT
CASSSDRGRDINQPQHF
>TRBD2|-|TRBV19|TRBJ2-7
TGTGCCAGTACAGCGGGAGCCGACCACGAGCAGTACTTC
CASTAGADHEQYF
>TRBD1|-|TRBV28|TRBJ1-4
TGTGCCAGCAGCCCCATCCCCAGGGGGCGCGTCGGAGAAAAACTGTTTTTT
CASSPIPRGRVGEKLFF
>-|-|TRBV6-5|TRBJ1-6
TGTGCCAGCAGTTCCGGACAGAGGTACAATTCACCCCTCCACTTT
CASSSGQRYNSPLHF
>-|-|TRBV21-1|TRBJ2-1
TGTGCCAGCAGCTCACCGGGGAACGGGAATGAGCAGTTCTTC
CASSSPGNGNEQFF
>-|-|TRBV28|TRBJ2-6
TGTGCCAGCAGTTCGATGACAGGCTCTGGGGCCAACGTCCTGACTTTC
CASSSMTGSGANVLTF
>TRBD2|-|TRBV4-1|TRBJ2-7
TGCGCCAGCAGCGAAGGAGCGGGAGTTTACTACGAGCAGTACTTC
CASSEGAGVYYEQYF
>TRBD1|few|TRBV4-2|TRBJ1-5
TGTGCCAGCAGCGTACGGGGACAGGGACTCAATCAGCCCCAGCATTTT
CASSVRGQGLNQPQHF
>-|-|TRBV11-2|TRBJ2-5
TGTGCCAGCAGCTTAGATGAGGGTGGGCGTCGGGGGACCCAGTACTTC
CASSLDEGGRRGTQYF
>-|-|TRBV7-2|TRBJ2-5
TGTGCCAGCAGCTCGGGAGCGGTCCATCAAGAGACCCAGTACTTC
CASSSGAVHQETQYF
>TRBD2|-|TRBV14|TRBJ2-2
TGTGCCAGCAGCCGGACTAGCGGGAGAGGTACCGGGGAGCTGTTTTTT
CASSRTSGRGTGELFF
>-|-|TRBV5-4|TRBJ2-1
TGTGCCAGCAGCTCCCGTAGCGGCCCCTCTTCCTACAATGAGCAGTTCTTC
CASSSRSGPSSYNEQFF
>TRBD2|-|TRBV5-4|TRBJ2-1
TGTGCCAGCAGCTACCCGTTAGCGGGAACTAGCAATGAGCAGTTCTTC
CASSYPLAGTSNEQFF
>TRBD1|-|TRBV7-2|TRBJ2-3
TGTGCCAGCAGCTACGGGACAGGGGGGGATACGCAGTATTTT
CASSYGTGGDTQYF
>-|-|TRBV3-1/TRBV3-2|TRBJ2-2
TGTGCCAGCAGCCAAGCACAGGCGACCGGGGAGCTGTTTTTT
CASSQAQATGELFF
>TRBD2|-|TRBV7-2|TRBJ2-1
TGTGCCAGCAGCCCAGGACTAGCGGCTAACAATGAGCAGTTCTTC
CASSPGLAANNEQFF
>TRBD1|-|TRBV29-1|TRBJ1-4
TGCAGCGCCCAACAGGGGCCAACTAATGAAAAACTGTTTTTT
CSAQQGPTNEKLFF
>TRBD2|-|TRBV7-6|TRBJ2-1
TGTGCCAGCAGCAACCCTAGCGGACGCTACAATGAGCAGTTCTTC
CASSNPSGRYNEQFF
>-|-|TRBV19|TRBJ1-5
TGTGCCAGTAGTCAGGGATCGAGCAATCAGCCCCAGCATTTT
CASSQGSSNQPQHF
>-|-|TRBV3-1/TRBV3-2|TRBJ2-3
TGTGCCAGCAGCCATGGAGGCACAGATACGCAGTATTTT
CASSHGGTDTQYF
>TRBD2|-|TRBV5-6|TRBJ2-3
TGTGCCAGCAGCTTGGGGCGGACTAGCGGTTGGGGTACAGATACGCAGTATTTT
CASSLGRTSGWGTDTQYF
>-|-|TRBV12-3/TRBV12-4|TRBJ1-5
TGTGCCAGCAGCCAACAGGGAAAGCCCCAGCATTTT
CASSQQGKPQHF
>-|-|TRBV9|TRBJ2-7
TGTGCCAGCAGCGTAGATTCGTCGAGCGAGCAGTACTTC
CASSVDSSSEQYF
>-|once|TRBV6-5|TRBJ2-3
TGTGCCAGCAGGCGTACACAGTACGGCACGCAGTATTTT
CASRRTQYGTQYF
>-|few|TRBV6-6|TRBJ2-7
TGTGCCAGCGGACCTCCGGGGGTAGACGAGCAGTACTTC
CASGPPGVDEQYF
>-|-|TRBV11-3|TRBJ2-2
TGTGCCAGCAGCGAGATGACAGGCGACACCGGGGAGCTGTTTTTT
CASSEMTGDTGELFF
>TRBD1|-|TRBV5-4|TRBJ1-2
TGTGCCAGCAGGGGGGGACAGGGGAATTTGAGCTACACCTTC
CASRGGQGNLSYTF
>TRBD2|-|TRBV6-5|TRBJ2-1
TGTGCCAGCAGTTACCGCTTAACTCGCGGGAGCAATGAGCAGTTCTTC
CASSYRLTRGSNEQFF
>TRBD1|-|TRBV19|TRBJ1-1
TGTGCCAGTAGCCCGACAGGGGCGAACACTGAAGCTTTCTTT
CASSPTGANTEAFF
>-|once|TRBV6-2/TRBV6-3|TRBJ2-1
TGTGCCAGCAGTTATCGAGCGTTGTACAATGAGCAGTTCTTC
CASSYRALYNEQFF
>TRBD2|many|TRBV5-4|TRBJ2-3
TGTGCCAGCAGCTACAATAGCGGGAGGGTTGCAGATACGCAGTATTTT
CASSYNSGRVADTQYF
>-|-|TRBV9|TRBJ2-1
TGTGCCAGCAGCGCTCCGGCCCCGGTGGGCGAGCAGTTCTTC
CASSAPAPVGEQFF
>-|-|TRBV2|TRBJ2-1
TGTGCCAGCAGTGAAACGAGCGGGGAGCAGTTCTTC
CASSETSGEQFF
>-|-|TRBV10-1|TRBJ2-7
TGCGCCAGCAGTGACCGGATGACTACATCCTACGAGCAGTACTTC
CASSDRMTTSYEQYF
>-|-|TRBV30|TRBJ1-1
TGTGCCTGGAGTGATAACGGACTAATGAACACTGAAGCTTTCTTT
CAWSDNGLMNTEAFF
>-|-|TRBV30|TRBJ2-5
TGTGCCTGGAGTGTACTAGCAGGCGGCGAGACCCAGTACTTC
CAWSVLAGGETQYF